The clone carrying this TCR beta chain occurred a few times. The antigen remains undetermined. The data were produced by immunoSEQ multiplex PCR, yet TCRdb's version contains in-frame clones alone and is incomplete. The repertoire holds about 350,000 clones, 85% seen once, with approximately 3.5% in the top ten. This sample is part of a study of Ad26.COV2.S vaccination and SARS-CoV-2 variants. Treatment: roughly 18 received Ad26.COV2.S at low or high dose, single or two shots; 5 received placebo; per-sample allocation not given. The investigators took samples on day 63 after the first vaccine or placebo injection. Study outcomes and limitations: Possible underestimation of total T cell responses by the TCR breadth and depth analyses was noted.

Sequences were derived from peripheral blood, sampled in a trial of Ad26.COV2.S vaccine versus placebo. The sequence came from a person between 18 and 59 years old who received the Ad26.COV2.S COVID-19 vaccine or a placebo.

CDR3 amino acids: CASRDLHSYEQYF. The CDR3 bases are TGTGCCAGCAGGGACCTGCACAGCTACGAGCAGTACTTC. This chain uses TRBV27 with TRBJ2-7; D is unclear. This CDR3 is built from 13 residues. Trimming took 6 bases from V and 3 from J, leaving 12 bases between them. Germline V gene lookup returns CDR1 MNHEY and CDR2 SMNVEV (reference sequence).